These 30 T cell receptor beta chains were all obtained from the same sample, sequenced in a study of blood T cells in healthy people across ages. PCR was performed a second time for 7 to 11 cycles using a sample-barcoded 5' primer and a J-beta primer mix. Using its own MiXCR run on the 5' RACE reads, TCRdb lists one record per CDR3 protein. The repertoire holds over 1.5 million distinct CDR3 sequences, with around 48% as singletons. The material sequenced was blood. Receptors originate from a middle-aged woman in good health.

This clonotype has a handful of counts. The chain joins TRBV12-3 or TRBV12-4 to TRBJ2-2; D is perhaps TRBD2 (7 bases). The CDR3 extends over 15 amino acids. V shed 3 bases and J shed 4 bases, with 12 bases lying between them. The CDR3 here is CASSFGGGTTGELFF. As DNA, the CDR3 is TGTGCCAGCAGTTTCGGCGGGGGCACCACCGGGGAGCTGTTTTTT.

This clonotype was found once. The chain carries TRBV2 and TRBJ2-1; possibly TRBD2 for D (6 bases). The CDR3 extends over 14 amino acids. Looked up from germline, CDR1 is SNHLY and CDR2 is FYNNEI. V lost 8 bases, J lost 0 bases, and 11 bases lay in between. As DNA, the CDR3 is TGTGCCAGCCTGCTGCGGGGCTCCTACAATGAGCAGTTCTTC. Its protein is CASLLRGSYNEQFF. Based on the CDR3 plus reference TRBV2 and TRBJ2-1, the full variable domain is EPEVTQTPSHQVTQMGQEVILRCVPISNHLYFYWYRQILGQKVEFLVSFYNNEISEKSEIFDDQFSVERPDGSNFTLKIRSTKLEDSAMYFCASLLRGSYNEQFFGPGTRLTVL.

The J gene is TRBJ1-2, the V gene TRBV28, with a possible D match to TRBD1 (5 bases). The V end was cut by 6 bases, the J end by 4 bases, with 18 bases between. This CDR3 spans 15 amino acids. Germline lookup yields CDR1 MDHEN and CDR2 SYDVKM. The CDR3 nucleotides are TGTGCCAGCAGGATCGCCGGGACGGGCGCCTATGGCTACACCTTC. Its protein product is CASRIAGTGAYGYTF.

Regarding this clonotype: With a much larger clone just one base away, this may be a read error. As DNA, the CDR3 is TGCGCCAGCAGCCAAGCCGGGGGGAGCTACGAGCAGTTCTTC. It encodes CASSQAGGSYEQFF. The V and J genes are TRBV4-1 and TRBJ2-1; 7 bases align to TRBD2. Germline trimming cut 1 base from V and 10 bases from J; bases unmatched to any gene: 7. Germline CDR1 MGHRA, CDR2 YSYEKL. The CDR3 contains 14 residues.

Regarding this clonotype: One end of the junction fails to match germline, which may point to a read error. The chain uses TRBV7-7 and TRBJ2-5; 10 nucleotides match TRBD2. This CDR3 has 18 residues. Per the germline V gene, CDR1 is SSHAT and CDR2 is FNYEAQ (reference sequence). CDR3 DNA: TGTGCTAGCAGCTTAGCCAAGCTGGCAGCGGGGGGGCAGGAGACCCAGTACTTC. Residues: CASSLAKLAAGGQETQYF.

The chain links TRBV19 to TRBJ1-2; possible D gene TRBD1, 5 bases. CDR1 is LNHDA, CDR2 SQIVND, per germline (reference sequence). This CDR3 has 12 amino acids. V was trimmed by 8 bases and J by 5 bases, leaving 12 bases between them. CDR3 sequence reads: CASGDLPYGYTF. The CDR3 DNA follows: TGTGCCAGTGGGGACTTACCTTATGGCTACACCTTC.

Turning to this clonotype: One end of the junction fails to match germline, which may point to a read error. Here the CDR3 reads CASSETYNERFF. The CDR3, as DNA: TGTGCCAGCTCGGAGACCTACAATGAGCGGTTCTTC. This sequence joins TRBV2 and TRBJ2-1; D not resolved. This CDR3 contains 12 residues. Germline CDR1 is SNHLY and CDR2 is FYNNEI.

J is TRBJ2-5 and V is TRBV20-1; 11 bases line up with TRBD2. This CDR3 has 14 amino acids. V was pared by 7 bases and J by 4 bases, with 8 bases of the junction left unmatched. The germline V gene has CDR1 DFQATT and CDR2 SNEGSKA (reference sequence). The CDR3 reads CSGSSGGVSETQYF. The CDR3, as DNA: TGCAGTGGGAGTAGCGGGGGGGTGTCAGAGACCCAGTACTTC.

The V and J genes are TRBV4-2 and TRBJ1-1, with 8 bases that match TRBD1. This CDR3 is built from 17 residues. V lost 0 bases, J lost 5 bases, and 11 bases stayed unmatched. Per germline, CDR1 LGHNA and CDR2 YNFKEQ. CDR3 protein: CASSQEAPGGLGTEAFF. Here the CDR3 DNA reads TGTGCCAGCAGCCAAGAGGCCCCAGGGGGCCTTGGAACTGAAGCTTTCTTT.

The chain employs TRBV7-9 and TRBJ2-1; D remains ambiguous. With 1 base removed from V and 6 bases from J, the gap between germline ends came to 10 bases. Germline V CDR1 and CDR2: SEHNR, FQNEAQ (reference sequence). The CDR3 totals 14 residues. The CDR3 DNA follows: TGTGCCAGCAGCTTAGGGGCGGATTTCAATGAGCAGTTCTTC. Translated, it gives CASSLGADFNEQFF.

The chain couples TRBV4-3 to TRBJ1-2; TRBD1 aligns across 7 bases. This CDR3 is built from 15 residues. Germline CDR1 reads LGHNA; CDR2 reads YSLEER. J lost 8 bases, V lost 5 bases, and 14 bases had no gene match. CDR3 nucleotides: TGCGCCAGCAGCGAGTCGTACAGGGGACTGGGAGGCTACACCTTC. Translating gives CASSESYRGLGGYTF.

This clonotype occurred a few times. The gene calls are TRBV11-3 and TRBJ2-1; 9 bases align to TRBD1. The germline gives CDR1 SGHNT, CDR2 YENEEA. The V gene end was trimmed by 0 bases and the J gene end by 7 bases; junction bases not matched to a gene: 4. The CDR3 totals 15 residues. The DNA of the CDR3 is TGTGCCAGCAGCTTAGAGGGACAGGGTGGAAATGAGCAGTTCTTC. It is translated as CASSLEGQGGNEQFF. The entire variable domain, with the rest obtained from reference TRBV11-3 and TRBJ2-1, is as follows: EAGVVQSPRYKIIEKKQPVAFWCNPISGHNTLYWYLQNLGQGPELLIRYENEEAVDDSQLPKDRFSAERLKGVDSTLKIQPAELGDSAVYLCASSLEGQGGNEQFFGPGTRLTVL.

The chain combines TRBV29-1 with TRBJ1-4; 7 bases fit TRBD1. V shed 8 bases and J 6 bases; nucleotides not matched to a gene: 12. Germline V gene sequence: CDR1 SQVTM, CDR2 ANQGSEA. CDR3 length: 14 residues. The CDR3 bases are TGCAGCTACAGCGGGACAGCTGACTATGAAAAACTGTTTTTT. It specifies CSYSGTADYEKLFF.

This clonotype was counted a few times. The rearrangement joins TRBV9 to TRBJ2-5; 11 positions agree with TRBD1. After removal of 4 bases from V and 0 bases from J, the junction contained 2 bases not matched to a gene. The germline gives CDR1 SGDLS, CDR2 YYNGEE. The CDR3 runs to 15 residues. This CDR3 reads CASSSDRGHQETQYF. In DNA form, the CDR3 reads TGTGCCAGCAGCTCGGACAGGGGGCACCAAGAGACCCAGTACTTC.

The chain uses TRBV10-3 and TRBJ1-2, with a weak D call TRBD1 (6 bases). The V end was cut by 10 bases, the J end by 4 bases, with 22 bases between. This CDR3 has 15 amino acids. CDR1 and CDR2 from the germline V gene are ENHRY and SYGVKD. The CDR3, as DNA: TGTGCCACGAGGCCCCACAGGGAAGGCAGCTATGGCTACACCTTC. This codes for CATRPHREGSYGYTF.

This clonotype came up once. The CDR3 loop is CSAPFNNGGYNEQFF. The CDR3 DNA reads as TGCAGTGCTCCCTTTAACAACGGGGGCTACAATGAGCAGTTCTTC. This chain uses TRBV20-1 with TRBJ2-1; D may be TRBD2 (6 bases). Trimming pared 5 bases from V and 3 bases from J, leaving 17 bases between. Per germline, CDR1 DFQATT and CDR2 SNEGSKA (reference sequence). The CDR3 sequence is 15 residues long.

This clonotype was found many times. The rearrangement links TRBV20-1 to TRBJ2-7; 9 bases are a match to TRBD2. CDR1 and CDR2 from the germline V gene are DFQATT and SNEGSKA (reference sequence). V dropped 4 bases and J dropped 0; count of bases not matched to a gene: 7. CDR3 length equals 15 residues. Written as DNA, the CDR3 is TGCAGTGCTAACCCCGGACTAGCGCCCTCCTACGAGCAGTACTTC. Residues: CSANPGLAPSYEQYF.

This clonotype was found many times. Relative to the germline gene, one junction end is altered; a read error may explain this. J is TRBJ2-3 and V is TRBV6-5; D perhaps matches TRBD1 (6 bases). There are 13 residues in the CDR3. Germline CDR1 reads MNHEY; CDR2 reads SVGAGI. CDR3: CASSPAGADTQYF. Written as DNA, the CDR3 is TGCGCCAGCAGCCCGGCAGGGGCAGATACGCAGTATTTT.

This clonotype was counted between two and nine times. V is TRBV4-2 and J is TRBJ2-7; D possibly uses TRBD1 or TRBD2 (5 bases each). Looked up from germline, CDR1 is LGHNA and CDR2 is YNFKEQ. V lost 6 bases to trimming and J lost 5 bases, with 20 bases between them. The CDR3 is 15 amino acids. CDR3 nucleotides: TGTGCCAGCAGATCGACCCGGGCAGGGACCGACGAGCAGTACTTC. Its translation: CASRSTRAGTDEQYF.

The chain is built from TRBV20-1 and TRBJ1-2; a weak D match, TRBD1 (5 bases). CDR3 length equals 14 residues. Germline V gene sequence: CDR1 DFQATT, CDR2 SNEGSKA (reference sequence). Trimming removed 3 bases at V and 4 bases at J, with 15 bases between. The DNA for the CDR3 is TGCAGTGCTAGGCCGCAAGGTGGGGGCTATGGCTACACCTTC. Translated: CSARPQGGGYGYTF.

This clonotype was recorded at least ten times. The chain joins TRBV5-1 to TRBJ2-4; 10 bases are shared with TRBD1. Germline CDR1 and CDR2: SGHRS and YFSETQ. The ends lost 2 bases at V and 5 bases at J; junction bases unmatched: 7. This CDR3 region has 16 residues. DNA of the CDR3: TGCGCCAGCAGCTTAAAGACAGGGGGCACCCAAAACATTCAGTACTTC. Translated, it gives CASSLKTGGTQNIQYF.

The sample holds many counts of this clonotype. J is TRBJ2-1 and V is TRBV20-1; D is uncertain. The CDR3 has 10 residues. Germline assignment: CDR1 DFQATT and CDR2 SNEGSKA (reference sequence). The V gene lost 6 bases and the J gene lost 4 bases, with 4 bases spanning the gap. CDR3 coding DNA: TGCAGTGCCAGGTACAATGAGCAGTTCTTC. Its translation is CSARYNEQFF.

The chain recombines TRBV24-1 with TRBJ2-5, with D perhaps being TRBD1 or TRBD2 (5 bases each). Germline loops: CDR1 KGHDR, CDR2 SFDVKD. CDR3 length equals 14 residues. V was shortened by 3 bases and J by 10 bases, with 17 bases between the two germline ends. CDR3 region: CATSDAGTSSHQYF. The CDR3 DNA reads TGTGCCACCAGTGATGCTGGGACGTCTTCCCACCAGTACTTC.

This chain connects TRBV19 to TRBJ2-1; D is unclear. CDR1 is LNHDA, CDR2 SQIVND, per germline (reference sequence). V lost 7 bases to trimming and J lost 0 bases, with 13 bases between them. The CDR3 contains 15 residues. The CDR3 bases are TGTGCCAGTAAGCCGCAGACCAGCTCCTACAATGAGCAGTTCTTC. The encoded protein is CASKPQTSSYNEQFF.

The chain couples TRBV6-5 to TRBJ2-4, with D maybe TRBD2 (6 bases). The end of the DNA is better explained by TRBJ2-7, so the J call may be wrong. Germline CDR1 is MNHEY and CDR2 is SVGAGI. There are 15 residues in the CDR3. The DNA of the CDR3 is TGTGCCAGCAGCCAGGACGGGGGATTGATCTACGAGCAGTACTTC. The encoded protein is CASSQDGGLIYEQYF.

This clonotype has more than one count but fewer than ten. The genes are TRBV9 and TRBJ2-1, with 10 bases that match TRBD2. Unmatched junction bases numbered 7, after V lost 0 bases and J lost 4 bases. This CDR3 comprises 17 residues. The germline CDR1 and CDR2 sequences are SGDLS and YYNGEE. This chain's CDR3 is CASSVGGSSGGYNEQFF. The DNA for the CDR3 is TGTGCCAGCAGCGTAGGGGGGAGTAGCGGGGGGTACAATGAGCAGTTCTTC.

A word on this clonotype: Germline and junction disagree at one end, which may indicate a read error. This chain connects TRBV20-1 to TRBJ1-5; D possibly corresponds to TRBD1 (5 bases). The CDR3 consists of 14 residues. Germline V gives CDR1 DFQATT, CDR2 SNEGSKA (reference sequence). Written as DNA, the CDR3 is TGCAGTGCTAGAATGGGGCCCGGCAACCAGCCCCAGCATTTT. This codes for CSARMGPGNQPQHF.

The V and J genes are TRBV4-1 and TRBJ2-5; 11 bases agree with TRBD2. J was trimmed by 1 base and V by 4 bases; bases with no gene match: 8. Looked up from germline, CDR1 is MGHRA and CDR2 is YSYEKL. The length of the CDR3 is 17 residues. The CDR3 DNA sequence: TGCGCCAGCAGCCTCAACCTAGCGGGGGGCCGCCAAGAGACCCAGTACTTC. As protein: CASSLNLAGGRQETQYF.

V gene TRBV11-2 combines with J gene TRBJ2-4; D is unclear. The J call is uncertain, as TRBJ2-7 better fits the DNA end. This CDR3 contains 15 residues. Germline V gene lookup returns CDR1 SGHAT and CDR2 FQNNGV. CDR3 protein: CASSLEFPVSYEQYF. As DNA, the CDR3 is TGTGCCAGCAGCTTAGAGTTCCCGGTCTCCTACGAGCAGTACTTC.

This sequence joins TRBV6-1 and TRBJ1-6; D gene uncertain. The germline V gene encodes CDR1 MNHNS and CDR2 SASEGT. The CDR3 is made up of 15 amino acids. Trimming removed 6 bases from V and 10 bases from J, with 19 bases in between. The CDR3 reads CASRPGPTKLSPLHF. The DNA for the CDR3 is TGTGCCAGCAGACCCGGACCGACGAAGCTATCACCCCTCCACTTT.